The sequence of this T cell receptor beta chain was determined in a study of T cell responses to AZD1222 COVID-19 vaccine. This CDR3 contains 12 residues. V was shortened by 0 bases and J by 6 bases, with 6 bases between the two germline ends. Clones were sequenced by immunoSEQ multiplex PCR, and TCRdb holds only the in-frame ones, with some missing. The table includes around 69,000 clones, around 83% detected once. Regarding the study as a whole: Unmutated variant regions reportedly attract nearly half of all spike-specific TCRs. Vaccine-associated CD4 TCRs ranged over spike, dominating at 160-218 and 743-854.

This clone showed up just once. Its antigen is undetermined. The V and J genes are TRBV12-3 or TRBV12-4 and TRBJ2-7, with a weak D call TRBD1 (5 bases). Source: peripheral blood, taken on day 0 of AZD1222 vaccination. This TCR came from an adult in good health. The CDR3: CASSLARGEQYF. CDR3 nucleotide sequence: TGTGCCAGCAGTTTAGCAAGGGGCGAGCAGTACTTC.